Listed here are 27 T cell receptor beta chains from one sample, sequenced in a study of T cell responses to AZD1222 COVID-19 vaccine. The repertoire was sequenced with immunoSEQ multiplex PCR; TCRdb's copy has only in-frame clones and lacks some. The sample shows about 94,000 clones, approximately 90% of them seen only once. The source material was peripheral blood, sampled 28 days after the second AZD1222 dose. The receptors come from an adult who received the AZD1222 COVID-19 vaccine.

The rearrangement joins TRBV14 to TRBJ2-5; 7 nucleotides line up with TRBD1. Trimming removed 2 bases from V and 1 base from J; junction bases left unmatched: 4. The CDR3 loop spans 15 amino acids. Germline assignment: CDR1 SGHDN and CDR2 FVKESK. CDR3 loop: CASSQKTGIQETQYF. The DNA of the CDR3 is TGTGCCAGCAGCCAAAAGACAGGGATCCAAGAGACCCAGTACTTC.

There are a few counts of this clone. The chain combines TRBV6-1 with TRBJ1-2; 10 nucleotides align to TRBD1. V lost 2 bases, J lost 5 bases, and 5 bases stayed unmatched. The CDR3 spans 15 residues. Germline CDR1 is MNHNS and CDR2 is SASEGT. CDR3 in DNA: TGTGCCAGCAGTGAATTGGGACAGGGGTTTTATGGCTACACCTTC. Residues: CASSELGQGFYGYTF.

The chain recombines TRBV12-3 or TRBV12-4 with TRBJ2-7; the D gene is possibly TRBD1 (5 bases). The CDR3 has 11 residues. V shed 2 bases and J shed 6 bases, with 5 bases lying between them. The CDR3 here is CASSLRGEQYF. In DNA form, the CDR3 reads TGTGCCAGCAGTTTAAGGGGCGAGCAGTACTTC.

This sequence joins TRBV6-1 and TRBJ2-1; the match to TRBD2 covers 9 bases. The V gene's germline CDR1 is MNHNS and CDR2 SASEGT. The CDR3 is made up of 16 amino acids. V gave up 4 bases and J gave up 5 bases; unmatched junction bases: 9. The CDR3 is CASSVSSGIRNNEQFF. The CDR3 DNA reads TGTGCCAGCAGTGTCTCTAGCGGGATAAGAAACAATGAGCAGTTCTTC.

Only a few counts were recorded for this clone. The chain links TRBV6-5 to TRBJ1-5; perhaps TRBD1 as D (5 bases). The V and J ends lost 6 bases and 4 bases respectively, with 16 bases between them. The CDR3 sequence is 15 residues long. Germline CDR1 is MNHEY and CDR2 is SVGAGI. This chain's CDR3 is CASSPGTGGNQPQHF. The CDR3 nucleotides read TGTGCCAGCAGCCCGGGCACGGGGGGGAATCAGCCCCAGCATTTT.

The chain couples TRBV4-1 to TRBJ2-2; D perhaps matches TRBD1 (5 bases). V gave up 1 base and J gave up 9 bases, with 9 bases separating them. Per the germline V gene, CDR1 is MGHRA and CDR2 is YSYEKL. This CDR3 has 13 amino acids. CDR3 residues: CASSQVGARELFF. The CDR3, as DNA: TGCGCCAGCAGCCAAGTAGGGGCAAGGGAGCTGTTTTTT.

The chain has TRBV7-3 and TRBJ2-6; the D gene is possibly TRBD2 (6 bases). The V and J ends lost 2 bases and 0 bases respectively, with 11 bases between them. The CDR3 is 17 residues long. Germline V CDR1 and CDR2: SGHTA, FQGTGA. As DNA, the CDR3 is TGTGCCAGCAGCTTACAGGTGCGGGGCTCTGGGGCCAACGTCCTGACTTTC. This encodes CASSLQVRGSGANVLTF.

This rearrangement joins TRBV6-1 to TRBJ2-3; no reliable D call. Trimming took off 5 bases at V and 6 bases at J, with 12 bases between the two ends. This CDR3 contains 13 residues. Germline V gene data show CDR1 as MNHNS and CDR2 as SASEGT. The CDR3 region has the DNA TGTGCCAGCAGTTCCCACCTCCGGGATACGCAGTATTTT. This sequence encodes CASSSHLRDTQYF.

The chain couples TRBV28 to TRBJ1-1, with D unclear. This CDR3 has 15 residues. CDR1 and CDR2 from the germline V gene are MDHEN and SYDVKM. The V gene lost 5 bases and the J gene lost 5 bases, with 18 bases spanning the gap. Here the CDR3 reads CASSAKDWGGTEAFF. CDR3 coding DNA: TGTGCCAGCAGTGCCAAGGACTGGGGTGGGACTGAAGCTTTCTTT.

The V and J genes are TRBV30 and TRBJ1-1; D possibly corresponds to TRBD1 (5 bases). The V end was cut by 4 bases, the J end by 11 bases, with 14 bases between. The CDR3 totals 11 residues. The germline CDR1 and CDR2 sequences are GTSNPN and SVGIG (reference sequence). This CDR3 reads CAWTRDQGAFF. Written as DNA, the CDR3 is TGTGCCTGGACGCGGGACCAAGGGGCTTTCTTT. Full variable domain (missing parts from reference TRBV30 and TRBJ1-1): SQTIHQWPATLVQPVGSPLSLECTVEGTSNPNLYWYRQAAGRGLQLLFYSVGIGQISSEVPQNLSASRPQDRQFILSSKKLLLSDSGFYLCAWTRDQGAFFGQGTRLTVV.

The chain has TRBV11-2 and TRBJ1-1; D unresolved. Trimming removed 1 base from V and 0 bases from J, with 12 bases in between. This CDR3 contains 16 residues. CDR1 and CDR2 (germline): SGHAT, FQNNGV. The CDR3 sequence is CASSLVRVSLNTEAFF. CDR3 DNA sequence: TGTGCCAGCAGCTTAGTCCGGGTCTCTCTGAACACTGAAGCTTTCTTT.

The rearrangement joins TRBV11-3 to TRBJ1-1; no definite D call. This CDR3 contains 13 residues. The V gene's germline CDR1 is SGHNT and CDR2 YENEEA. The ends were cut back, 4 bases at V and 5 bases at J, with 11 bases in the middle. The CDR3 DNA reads TGTGCCAGCAGCTCCTCCGTGGGTACTGAAGCTTTCTTT. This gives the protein CASSSSVGTEAFF.

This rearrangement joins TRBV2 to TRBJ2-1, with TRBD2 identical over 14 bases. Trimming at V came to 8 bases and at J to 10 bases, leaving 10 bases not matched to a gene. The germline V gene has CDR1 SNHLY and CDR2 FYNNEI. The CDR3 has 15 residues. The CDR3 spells CASRLGLAGGREQFF. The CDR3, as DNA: TGTGCCAGCCGCTTAGGACTAGCGGGAGGTAGAGAGCAGTTCTTC. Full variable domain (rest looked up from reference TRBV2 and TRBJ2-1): EPEVTQTPSHQVTQMGQEVILRCVPISNHLYFYWYRQILGQKVEFLVSFYNNEISEKSEIFDDQFSVERPDGSNFTLKIRSTKLEDSAMYFCASRLGLAGGREQFFGPGTRLTVL.

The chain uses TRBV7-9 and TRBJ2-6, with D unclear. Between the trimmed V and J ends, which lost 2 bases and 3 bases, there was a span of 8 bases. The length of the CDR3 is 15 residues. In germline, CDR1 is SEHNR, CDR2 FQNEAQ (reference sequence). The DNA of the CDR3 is TGTGCCAGCAGCTTATCCCCAGGTGGGGCCAACGTCCTGACTTTC. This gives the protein CASSLSPGGANVLTF.

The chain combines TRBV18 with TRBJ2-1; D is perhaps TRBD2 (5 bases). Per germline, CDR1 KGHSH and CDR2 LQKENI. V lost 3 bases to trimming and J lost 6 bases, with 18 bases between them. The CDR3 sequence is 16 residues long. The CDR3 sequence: CASSPTKVGLANEQFF. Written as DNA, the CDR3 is TGTGCCAGCTCACCGACCAAGGTAGGACTCGCCAATGAGCAGTTCTTC. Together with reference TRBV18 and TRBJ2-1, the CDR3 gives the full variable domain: NAGVMQNPRHLVRRRGQEARLRCSPMKGHSHVYWYRQLPEEGLKFMVYLQKENIIDESGMPKERFSAEFPKEGPSILRIQQVVRGDSAAYFCASSPTKVGLANEQFFGPGTRLTVL.

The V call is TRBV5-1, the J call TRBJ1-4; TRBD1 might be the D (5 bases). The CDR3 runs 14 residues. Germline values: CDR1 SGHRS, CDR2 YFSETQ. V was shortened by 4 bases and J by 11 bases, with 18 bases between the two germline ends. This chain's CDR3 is CASSLGGTEGKLFF. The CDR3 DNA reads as TGCGCCAGCAGCCTGGGGGGAACCGAGGGTAAACTGTTTTTT.

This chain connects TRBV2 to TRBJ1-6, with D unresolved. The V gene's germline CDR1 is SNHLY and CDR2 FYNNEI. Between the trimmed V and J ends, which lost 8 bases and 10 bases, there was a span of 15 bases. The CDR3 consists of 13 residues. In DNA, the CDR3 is TGTGCCAGCCTCGCAGAGAGTATGTCACCCCTCCACTTT. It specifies CASLAESMSPLHF.

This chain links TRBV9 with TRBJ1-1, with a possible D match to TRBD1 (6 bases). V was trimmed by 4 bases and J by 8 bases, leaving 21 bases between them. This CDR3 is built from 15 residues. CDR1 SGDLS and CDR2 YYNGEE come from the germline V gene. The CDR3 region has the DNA TGTGCCAGCAGCACCCGGGACACCGCCCCGTTCGAAGCTTTCTTT. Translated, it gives CASSTRDTAPFEAFF.

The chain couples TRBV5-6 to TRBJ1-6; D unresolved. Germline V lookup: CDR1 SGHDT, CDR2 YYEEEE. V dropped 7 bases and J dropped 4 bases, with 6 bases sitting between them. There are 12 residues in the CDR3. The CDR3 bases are TGTGCCAGCGGGCAATATAATTCACCCCTCCACTTT. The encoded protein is CASGQYNSPLHF. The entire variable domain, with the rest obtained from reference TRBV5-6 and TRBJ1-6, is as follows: DAGVTQSPTHLIKTRGQQVTLRCSPKSGHDTVSWYQQALGQGPQFIFQYYEEEERQRGNFPDRFSGHQFPNYSSELNVNALLLGDSALYLCASGQYNSPLHFGNGTRLTVT.

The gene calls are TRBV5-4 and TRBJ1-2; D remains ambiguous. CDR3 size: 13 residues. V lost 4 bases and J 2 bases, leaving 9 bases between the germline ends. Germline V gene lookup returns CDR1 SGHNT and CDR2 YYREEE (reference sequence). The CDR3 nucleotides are TGTGCCAGCAGCCAAGCTCACAACTATGGCTACACCTTC. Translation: CASSQAHNYGYTF.

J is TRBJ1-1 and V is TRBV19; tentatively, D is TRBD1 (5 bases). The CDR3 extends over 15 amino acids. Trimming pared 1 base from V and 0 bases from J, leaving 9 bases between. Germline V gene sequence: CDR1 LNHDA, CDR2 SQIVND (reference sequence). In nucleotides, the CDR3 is TGTGCCAGTAGTATAGGAGGGGTGGTGAACACTGAAGCTTTCTTT. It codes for CASSIGGVVNTEAFF.

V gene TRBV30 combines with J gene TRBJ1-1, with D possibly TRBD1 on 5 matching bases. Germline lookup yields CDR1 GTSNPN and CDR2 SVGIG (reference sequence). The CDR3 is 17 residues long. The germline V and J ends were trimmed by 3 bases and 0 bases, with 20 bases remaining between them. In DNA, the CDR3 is TGTGCCTGGAGCCCACAGAGGGGCCAAGGTTTGAACACTGAAGCTTTCTTT. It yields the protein CAWSPQRGQGLNTEAFF. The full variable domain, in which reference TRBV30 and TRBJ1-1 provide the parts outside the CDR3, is SQTIHQWPATLVQPVGSPLSLECTVEGTSNPNLYWYRQAAGRGLQLLFYSVGIGQISSEVPQNLSASRPQDRQFILSSKKLLLSDSGFYLCAWSPQRGQGLNTEAFFGQGTRLTVV.

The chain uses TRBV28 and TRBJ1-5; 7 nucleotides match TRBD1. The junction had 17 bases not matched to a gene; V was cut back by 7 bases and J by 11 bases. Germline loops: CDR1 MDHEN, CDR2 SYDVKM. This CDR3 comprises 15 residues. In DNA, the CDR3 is TGTGCCAGCATTCCCATCACAGGGGCCCTGGGGACCCAGCATTTT. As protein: CASIPITGALGTQHF.

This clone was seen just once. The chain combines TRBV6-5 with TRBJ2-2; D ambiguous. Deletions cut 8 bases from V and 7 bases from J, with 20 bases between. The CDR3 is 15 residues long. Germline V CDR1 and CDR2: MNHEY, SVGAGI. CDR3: CASQSGPYLHGELFF. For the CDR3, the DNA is TGTGCCAGCCAGTCCGGCCCTTACCTTCACGGGGAGCTGTTTTTT.

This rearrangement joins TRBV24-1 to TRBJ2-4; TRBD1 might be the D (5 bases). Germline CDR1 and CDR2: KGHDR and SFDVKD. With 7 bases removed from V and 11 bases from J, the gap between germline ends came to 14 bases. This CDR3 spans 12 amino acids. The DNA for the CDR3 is TGTGCCACCAGGGCTTTTGGGGCCGTTCAGTACTTC. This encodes CATRAFGAVQYF.

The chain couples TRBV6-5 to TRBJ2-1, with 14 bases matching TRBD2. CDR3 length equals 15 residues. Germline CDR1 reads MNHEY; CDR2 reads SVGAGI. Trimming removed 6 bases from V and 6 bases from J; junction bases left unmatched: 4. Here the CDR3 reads CASRGTSGRFNEQFF. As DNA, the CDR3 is TGTGCCAGCAGAGGGACTAGCGGGAGATTCAATGAGCAGTTCTTC.

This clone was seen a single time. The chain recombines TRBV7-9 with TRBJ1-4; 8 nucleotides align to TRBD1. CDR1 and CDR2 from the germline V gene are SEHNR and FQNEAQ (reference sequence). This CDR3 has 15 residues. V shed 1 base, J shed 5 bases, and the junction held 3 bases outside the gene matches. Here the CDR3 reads CASSLVRGQNEKLFF. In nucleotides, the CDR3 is TGTGCCAGCAGCTTAGTCAGGGGGCAAAATGAAAAACTGTTTTTT.